The TCR beta chain described here comes from a study of neoadjuvant nivolumab and ipilimumab in lung cancer. At the level of the study: The combination arm added day-1 ipilimumab 1 mg/kg to nivolumab 3 mg/kg on days 1, 15, 29. Study-level results: TCR sequencing covered a small number of samples. Blood richness before therapy tracked richness in tumors resected after neoadjuvant therapy.

The CDR3 loop spans 13 amino acids. Germline V gene data show CDR1 as SGHDT and CDR2 as YYEEEE. The germline V and J ends were trimmed by 3 bases and 6 bases, with 12 bases remaining between them. This clone was counted between two and nine times. Its target is unknown. Sequencing was performed with immunoSEQ multiplex PCR; in TCRdb, only in-frame clones are kept and a portion is missing. The sample lists fewer than 30,000 clones; 75% to 80% were seen once. The V and J genes are TRBV5-6 and TRBJ1-2; D is uncertain. Sequencing was performed on tumor tissue, taken after neoadjuvant nivolumab, alone or with ipilimumab, at or shortly before surgery. This TCR was sampled from an adult with non-small cell lung cancer. The CDR3 sequence: CASSSSGVHGYTF. The CDR3 nucleotides are TGTGCCAGCAGCTCATCCGGGGTTCATGGCTACACCTTC.